This T cell receptor (beta chain) was recorded in a study of blood T cell repertoires in COVID-19. Per germline, CDR1 KGHDR and CDR2 SFDVKD. After removal of 4 bases from V and 7 bases from J, the junction contained 20 bases not matched to a gene. The CDR3 totals 19 residues. Per the study methods: Amplification of reference gene primers was used by the study to estimate nucleated cell counts. Sequencing was performed with immunoSEQ multiplex PCR; in TCRdb, only in-frame clones are kept and a portion is missing. D and trimming were read from the DNA, whereas the V and J calls and clone size are those reported in that table. The sample contains about 430,000 clones, 70% to 90% of which appear only once.

Sequenced material: peripheral blood. This sequence joins TRBV24-1 and TRBJ2-1; 8 bases map to TRBD2. The sequence came from a man between 18 and 29 years old with COVID-19, enrolled during active disease. CDR3 coding DNA: TGTGCCACCAGTGAGGCGCGGGGGGCACGACGCGTAAGTTGGAATGAGCAGTTCTTC. As protein: CATSEARGARRVSWNEQFF.